The 10 T cell receptor beta chains below all came from one sample that was sequenced in a study of blood T cell repertoires in COVID-19. Profiled with immunoSEQ multiplex PCR; TCRdb holds only in-frame clones, not every one. The sample contains roughly 250,000 clones, around nine tenths of which appear only once. The sequenced material came from peripheral blood. These receptors were taken from a woman aged 40 to 55 who had recovered from COVID-19.

CDR3 residues: CASSGEWGEMNTGELFF. The CDR3 region has the DNA TGTGCCAGCAGCGGGGAGTGGGGGGAAATGAACACCGGGGAGCTGTTTTTT. This rearrangement joins TRBV9 to TRBJ2-2; D is possibly TRBD2 (6 bases). The CDR3 has 17 amino acids. CDR1 is SGDLS, CDR2 YYNGEE, per germline. V lost 3 bases, J lost 1 base, and 16 bases lay in between.

This sequence joins TRBV5-6 and TRBJ1-1, with 9 nucleotides matching TRBD1. Germline lookup yields CDR1 SGHDT and CDR2 YYEEEE. V gave up 3 bases and J gave up 1 base; unmatched junction bases: 4. This CDR3 has 15 amino acids. CDR3 sequence (DNA): TGTGCCAGCAGCTGGGAGACAGGGGGGAACACTGAAGCTTTCTTT. This sequence encodes CASSWETGGNTEAFF. The whole variable domain, filled in from reference TRBV5-6 and TRBJ1-1, reads DAGVTQSPTHLIKTRGQQVTLRCSPKSGHDTVSWYQQALGQGPQFIFQYYEEEERQRGNFPDRFSGHQFPNYSSELNVNALLLGDSALYLCASSWETGGNTEAFFGQGTRLTVV.

The V and J genes are TRBV24-1 and TRBJ2-2; 8 bases are a match to TRBD2. CDR3 size: 17 residues. Unmatched junction bases numbered 7, after V lost 0 bases and J lost 5 bases. Germline CDR1 is KGHDR and CDR2 is SFDVKD. The CDR3 DNA sequence: TGTGCCACCAGTGATTTGGACGGGAGGGGGACGACCGGGGAGCTGTTTTTT. As protein: CATSDLDGRGTTGELFF.

The rearrangement links TRBV15 to TRBJ2-7; D may be TRBD1 (7 bases). The CDR3 is made up of 19 amino acids. The V end lost 0 bases, the J end lost 0 bases, and 21 bases lay between the germline ends. CDR1 is LNHNV, CDR2 YYDKDF, per germline (reference sequence). This chain's CDR3 is CATSRDLGGQTTFSYEQYF. The CDR3 nucleotides are TGTGCCACCAGCAGAGATTTGGGGGGACAGACCACCTTCTCCTACGAGCAGTACTTC. Based on the CDR3 plus reference TRBV15 and TRBJ2-7, the full variable domain is DAMVIQNPRYQVTQFGKPVTLSCSQTLNHNVMYWYQQKSSQAPKLLFHYYDKDFNNEADTPDNFQSRRPNTSFCFLDIRSPGLGDTAMYLCATSRDLGGQTTFSYEQYFGPGTRLTVT.

The chain recombines TRBV10-3 with TRBJ1-3; TRBD1 might be the D (6 bases). The CDR3 sequence is 15 residues long. The V end was cut by 2 bases, the J end by 2 bases, with 10 bases between. Germline values: CDR1 ENHRY, CDR2 SYGVKD. CDR3 region: CAISERGGTGNTIYF. The CDR3 nucleotides are TGTGCCATCAGTGAGAGGGGGGGCACTGGAAACACCATATATTTT.

This chain joins TRBV19 and TRBJ2-6; D not certain. CDR1 and CDR2 (germline): LNHDA, SQIVND (reference sequence). V was pared by 9 bases and J by 0 bases, with 9 bases between. The CDR3 sequence is 14 residues long. The CDR3 spells CASQPNSGANVLTF. The CDR3 DNA follows: TGTGCCAGCCAACCTAACTCTGGGGCCAACGTCCTGACTTTC.

V is TRBV28 and J is TRBJ1-5, with 8 bases matching TRBD1. Trimming cost V 3 bases and J 7 bases; bases outside gene matches: 8. Germline-derived CDR1 and CDR2 are MDHEN and SYDVKM. The CDR3 runs 15 residues. DNA for the CDR3: TGTGCCAGCAGTTTCTCAGGGGGCGCGCGGCAGCCCCAGCATTTT. Translation: CASSFSGGARQPQHF.

A few counts support this clone. This chain uses TRBV19 with TRBJ2-1, with D unresolved. This CDR3 has 13 residues. The germline gives CDR1 LNHDA, CDR2 SQIVND (reference sequence). V was shortened by 9 bases and J by 0 bases, with 9 bases between the two germline ends. The CDR3 DNA sequence: TGTGCCAGCTCTAGTTTCTCCTACAATGAGCAGTTCTTC. Its protein is CASSSFSYNEQFF. The full variable domain, rest sourced from reference TRBV19 and TRBJ2-1, is DGGITQSPKYLFRKEGQNVTLSCEQNLNHDAMYWYRQDPGQGLRLIYYSQIVNDFQKGDIAEGYSVSREKKESFPLTVTSAQKNPTAFYLCASSSFSYNEQFFGPGTRLTVL.

J is TRBJ2-5 and V is TRBV5-6, with 7 bases matching TRBD1. After removal of 4 bases from V and 5 bases from J, the junction contained 8 bases not matched to a gene. This CDR3 is built from 14 residues. CDR1 is SGHDT, CDR2 YYEEEE, per germline. The CDR3 DNA reads TGTGCCAGCAGCCGTCGACAGGGCGGGGAGACCCAGTACTTC. Protein sequence: CASSRRQGGETQYF.

This clone was detected once. This chain joins TRBV2 and TRBJ2-5; D not resolved. This CDR3 comprises 15 residues. V lost 3 bases and J lost 4, with 15 bases in between. CDR1 and CDR2 (germline): SNHLY, FYNNEI. CDR3 region: CASSDIKVAAETQYF. CDR3 coding DNA: TGTGCCAGCAGTGATATCAAAGTGGCGGCAGAGACCCAGTACTTC.